The text below deals with one TCR beta chain. The sample comes from a study of tumor T cells in aggressive B-cell lymphoma. The CDR3 length is 15 residues. The germline CDR1 and CDR2 sequences are MDHEN and SYDVKM. V shed 1 base and J 13 bases; nucleotides not matched to a gene: 12. This table comes from immunoSEQ multiplex PCR, and its TCRdb copy is limited to in-frame clones, with some not included. The table has about 700 clones, approximately 90% seen once. The V gene is TRBV28, the J gene TRBJ2-1, with 8 bases lining up with TRBD2. The sample comprised tumor tissue. The source is an adult with diffuse large B cell lymphoma. CDR3 amino acids: CASSLFGASGRPQFF. For the CDR3, the DNA is TGTGCCAGCAGTTTATTCGGTGCGAGCGGGAGACCTCAGTTCTTC.